The sequence of this T cell receptor beta chain was determined in a study of T cell therapy after organ transplantation. TCRdb's copy holds only in-frame clones and misses some; the assay was immunoSEQ multiplex PCR. The profile covers approximately 52,000 clones, with 85% to 95% appearing a single time and about 3.4% taken by the ten largest. Regarding this clone: The antigen is unknown.

Points from the study as a whole: Low CD8+ T cell yield possibly reduced coverage, hiding nonresponder expansions. Both transferred clonotypes and endogenous ones absent from products apparently reconstituted.

Trimming shortened V by 3 bases and J by 7 bases, and 7 bases separated the two germline ends. Germline lookup yields CDR1 MGHDK and CDR2 SYGVNS. This CDR3 spans 13 amino acids. Drug-resistant or recurrent cytomegalovirus affected these solid-organ transplant recipient patients. This receptor was identified in a human patient who had received a solid organ transplant and had CMV disease. The chain combines TRBV25-1 with TRBJ2-6, with D unresolved. The specimen comprised CD8+ T cells from blood, sampled before autologous CMV-specific T cell therapy. The CDR3 sequence: CASSDSRANVLTF. CDR3 nucleotide sequence: TGTGCCAGCAGTGACTCCCGAGCCAACGTCCTGACTTTC.